This T cell receptor beta chain was profiled in a study of T cell responses to AZD1222 COVID-19 vaccine. Findings and limits, study-wide: Of the AZD1222 recipients, only 5 to 7 were seropositive at baseline.

The method was immunoSEQ multiplex PCR; TCRdb's version includes in-frame clones alone and lacks a portion of them. The data hold roughly 80,000 clones, with 70% to 90% observed a single time. Comment on this clone: Its antigen is not known.

The material was peripheral blood, obtained on day 0 of AZD1222 vaccination. This receptor was obtained from an adult in good health.

CDR3 bases: TGTGCCAGCAGCAAAGGAGTCAGTGAAGAGTCCCAGTACTTC. It specifies CASSKGVSEESQYF. The V call is TRBV21-1, the J call TRBJ2-5. TRBV21-1 is a listed pseudogene. The CDR3 spans 14 residues.